This T cell receptor beta chain was retrieved from a study of blood T cell repertoires in COVID-19. At the level of the study: The United States, Italy and Spain supplied acute and convalescent COVID-19 samples.

The CDR3 has 13 residues. Germline assignment: CDR1 GTSNPN and CDR2 SVGIG (reference sequence). V was cut by 2 bases and J by 5 bases, with 10 bases left in between. Those enrolled, adults aged roughly 18 to 95 years, came from roughly 23 US areas. Participants had their cohort set by participant-reported clinical history. Using immunoSEQ multiplex PCR, the repertoire was profiled, and TCRdb retains in-frame clones only, with some absent. The top ten clones hold 1.2% of a sample with 350,000 to 400,000 clones, 88% of them seen once. The sequence was collected from a woman between 18 and 29 years old who had recovered from COVID-19. The chain has TRBV30 and TRBJ1-5; D is possibly TRBD1 (6 bases). The sequenced material came from PBMCs or T cells enriched from blood (not recorded which). The CDR3 loop is CAWSSDRDQPQHF. CDR3 sequence (DNA): TGTGCCTGGAGTTCGGACAGAGATCAGCCCCAGCATTTT.